These 17 T cell receptor beta chains share one sample of origin, sequenced in a study of T cells in Graves' hyperthyroidism and ophthalmopathy. Amplification of TCR beta CDR3 regions used RNA as the template. The TCR CDR3 was amplified in a first-round RT-PCR using the HTBI primer set. TCRdb redid the calling of the multiplex PCR reads with MiXCR, one entry per CDR3 protein. Of hundreds of thousands of distinct CDR3 sequences in the sample, 38% were seen once. Sequenced sample: blood. The receptor source for this set is a man between 18 and 35 years old with Graves' hyperthyroidism.

The rearrangement uses TRBV4-2 and TRBJ2-2; perhaps TRBD1 as D (5 bases). The CDR3 length is 16 residues. Germline loops: CDR1 LGHNA, CDR2 YNFKEQ. V shed 5 bases and J shed 3 bases, with 16 bases lying between them. CDR3 nucleotide sequence: TGTGCCAGCAGCTTTCGACAGAAACACTACACCGGGGAGCTGTTTTTT. Translating gives CASSFRQKHYTGELFF.

This clonotype was detected many times. The chain links TRBV20-1 to TRBJ2-5; unclear D gene. V was trimmed by 5 bases and J by 4 bases, leaving 8 bases between them. CDR1 and CDR2 (germline): DFQATT, SNEGSKA (reference sequence). The CDR3 runs 11 residues. CDR3: CSAGTRETQYF. CDR3 bases: TGCAGTGCTGGCACCCGAGAGACCCAGTACTTC.

With respect to this clonotype: A clone one base away is much larger, so this may be a read error. The chain uses TRBV5-1 and TRBJ1-1; D is perhaps TRBD1 (5 bases). This CDR3 is 14 amino acids long. Germline V lookup: CDR1 SGHRS, CDR2 YFSETQ. The CDR3 protein is CASSLEYGGTEASF. The CDR3 region has the DNA TGCGCCAGCAGCTTGGAGTACGGGGGGACTGAAGCTTCCTTT.

This chain links TRBV12-3 or TRBV12-4 with TRBJ1-1; TRBD1 aligns across 9 bases. V lost 4 bases and J lost 3; bases outside the gene matches: 6. The CDR3 has 15 residues. CDR3 sequence reads: CASSSGRTGDTEAFF. CDR3 nucleotides: TGTGCCAGCAGTTCGGGACGGACAGGGGACACTGAAGCTTTCTTT.

This sequence joins TRBV11-2 and TRBJ1-1, with D possibly matching TRBD1 (6 bases). This CDR3 comprises 12 residues. V shed 11 bases and J shed 3 bases, with 13 bases lying between them. In germline, CDR1 is SGHAT, CDR2 FQNNGV. The CDR3 protein is CAHPYRDTEAFF. CDR3 bases: TGTGCCCACCCATACAGGGACACTGAAGCTTTCTTT.

This clonotype appeared a single time. The J gene is TRBJ2-7, the V gene TRBV27, with TRBD2 as a possible D gene (6 bases). CDR1 MNHEY and CDR2 SMNVEV come from the germline V gene (reference sequence). The CDR3 is made up of 12 amino acids. V was cut by 0 bases and J by 9 bases, with 9 bases left in between. For the CDR3, the DNA is TGTGCCAGCAGTTTATCTGGGGGAGGGCAGTACTTC. It is translated as CASSLSGGGQYF.

This clonotype has more than one count but fewer than ten. The genes are TRBV4-1 and TRBJ1-1; D remains unclear. V dropped 4 bases and J dropped 7 bases, with 16 bases sitting between them. The CDR3 runs to 14 residues. Germline loops: CDR1 MGHRA, CDR2 YSYEKL. CDR3 sequence: CASSPAPTDDEAFF. In DNA form, the CDR3 reads TGCGCCAGCAGCCCGGCCCCGACGGACGATGAAGCTTTCTTT.

The chain is built from TRBV4-3 and TRBJ2-7; D gene unclear. From germline, CDR1 is LGHNA and CDR2 YSLEER. The V and J ends lost 0 bases and 0 bases respectively, with 15 bases between them. The CDR3 length is 17 residues. CDR3 region: CASSQDPTGSSSYEQYF. The CDR3 bases are TGCGCCAGCAGCCAAGACCCAACGGGTTCAAGCTCCTACGAGCAGTACTTC.

This chain uses TRBV7-9 with TRBJ1-1, with no clear D. The CDR3 has 14 residues. Trimming took 6 bases from V and 0 from J, leaving 11 bases between them. Germline V CDR1 and CDR2: SEHNR, FQNEAQ (reference sequence). CDR3 in DNA: TGTGCCAGCAGTTACAATACACTGAACACTGAAGCTTTCTTT. Protein sequence: CASSYNTLNTEAFF.

There are many counts of this clonotype. CDR3 coding DNA: TGTGCCAGCGGAGGACAGGTGAACACTGAAGCTTTCTTT. This sequence encodes CASGGQVNTEAFF. The chain has TRBV9 and TRBJ1-1; 7 nucleotides line up with TRBD1. V shed 7 bases, J shed 0 bases, and the junction held 3 bases outside the gene matches. The CDR3 is 13 residues long. Germline V gene data show CDR1 as SGDLS and CDR2 as YYNGEE.

This rearrangement joins TRBV6-1 to TRBJ2-2; 7 nucleotides line up with TRBD1. Germline trimming cut 7 bases from V and 0 bases from J; bases unmatched to any gene: 5. Germline lookup yields CDR1 MNHNS and CDR2 SASEGT. The CDR3 length is 15 residues. The CDR3 loop is CASTGDRSNTGELFF. CDR3 sequence (DNA): TGTGCCAGCACAGGGGACAGATCGAACACCGGGGAGCTGTTTTTT.

This clonotype was observed a handful of times. The rearrangement links TRBV2 to TRBJ2-5, with 8 bases that match TRBD2. From germline, CDR1 is SNHLY and CDR2 FYNNEI. The junction had 12 bases not matched to a gene; V was cut back by 2 bases and J by 1 base. The CDR3 is 18 amino acids. The CDR3, as DNA: TGTGCCAGCAGTGAAATCCTAACTAGCGGAGGACCCCAAGAGACCCAGTACTTC. Its protein is CASSEILTSGGPQETQYF.

The genes are TRBV20-1 and TRBJ1-4, with D maybe TRBD1 (5 bases). The CDR3 length is 14 residues. Trimming pared 5 bases from V and 4 bases from J, leaving 14 bases between. Germline CDR1 and CDR2: DFQATT and SNEGSKA (reference sequence). The CDR3 reads CSAHASRVNEKLFF. The CDR3 region has the DNA TGCAGTGCTCACGCGTCCAGGGTTAATGAAAAACTGTTTTTT.

The chain uses TRBV20-1 and TRBJ1-1; D uncertain. The germline V and J ends were trimmed by 6 bases and 0 bases, with 20 bases remaining between them. CDR3 size: 16 residues. Germline V lookup: CDR1 DFQATT, CDR2 SNEGSKA (reference sequence). The CDR3 is CSAPGPASLMNTEAFF. The CDR3, as DNA: TGCAGTGCCCCTGGGCCAGCCTCTCTTATGAACACTGAAGCTTTCTTT.

Concerning this clonotype: One junction end disagrees with the germline gene, perhaps due to a read error. The chain links TRBV12-3 or TRBV12-4 to TRBJ1-2; 9 nucleotides match TRBD1. This CDR3 region has 15 residues. The DNA of the CDR3 is TGTGCCAGCAGCTTAGGAATGGGACAGGGCTACGGCTACACCTTC. Translating it yields CASSLGMGQGYGYTF.

In its sample, this clonotype was seen once. This sequence joins TRBV2 and TRBJ1-2, with 7 nucleotides matching TRBD1. CDR3 length: 14 amino acids. The germline V gene has CDR1 SNHLY and CDR2 FYNNEI. Losses at the gene ends were 3 bases for V and 2 bases for J; bases not matched to a gene: 3. In nucleotides, the CDR3 is TGTGCCAGCAGTGAGATGACAGGGAACTATGGCTACACCTTC. Residues: CASSEMTGNYGYTF.

This rearrangement joins TRBV4-1 to TRBJ1-1; 8 bases fit TRBD1. The V segment lost 5 bases and the J segment 6 bases; nucleotides outside the gene matches: 5. CDR1 MGHRA and CDR2 YSYEKL come from the germline V gene. The CDR3 is 13 residues long. Written as DNA, the CDR3 is TGCGCCAGCAGCGCCGGACAGGGTGCTGAAGCTTTCTTT. Translating it yields CASSAGQGAEAFF.